The 10 T cell receptor beta chains listed next were all sequenced from one sample in a study of T cells in Graves' hyperthyroidism and ophthalmopathy. RNA transcripts provided the source from which TCR beta CDR3 regions were amplified. RT-PCR in the first round (using the HTBI primer set) targeted the TCR CDR3. TCRdb called the multiplex PCR reads again in MiXCR, with one record for every CDR3 protein. The sample consists of approximately 740,000 distinct CDR3 sequences, 12% to 15% of them appearing once. Sequencing input: blood. Every receptor here comes from a woman aged 18-29 years with Graves' hyperthyroidism.

In this sample, this clonotype turned up a few times. J is TRBJ2-1 and V is TRBV7-9, with 7 bases aligning to TRBD2. Losses at the gene ends were 11 bases for V and 9 bases for J; bases not matched to a gene: 13. Germline V gene data show CDR1 as SEHNR and CDR2 as FQNEAQ (reference sequence). This CDR3 has 13 amino acids. CDR3 protein: CAWGEGFYSEQFF. CDR3 in DNA: TGTGCCTGGGGGGAGGGATTCTATAGTGAGCAGTTCTTC.

The sample holds a few counts of this clonotype. This sequence joins TRBV29-1 and TRBJ2-7; D unclear. Germline CDR1 reads SQVTM; CDR2 reads ANQGSEA. The CDR3 has 12 residues. Deletions cut 4 bases from V and 0 bases from J, with 7 bases between. This chain's CDR3 is CSVASPSYEQYF. The CDR3 nucleotides read TGCAGCGTTGCATCCCCCTCCTACGAGCAGTACTTC.

V and J are TRBV7-2 and TRBJ2-3; 9 nucleotides line up with TRBD1. CDR1 is SGHTA and CDR2 is FQGNSA in the germline V gene. V lost 6 bases to trimming and J lost 4 bases; unmatched junction nucleotides: 8. This CDR3 has 15 amino acids. The CDR3 region has the DNA TGTGCCAGCAGGCGCACAGGGGGCGCAGCAGATACGCAGTATTTT. Translating gives CASRRTGGAADTQYF. Drawing the rest from reference TRBV7-2 and TRBJ2-3, the complete variable domain is GAGVSQSPSNKVTEKGKDVELRCDPISGHTALYWYRQSLGQGLEFLIYFQGNSAPDKSGLPSDRFSAERTGGSVSTLTIQRTQQEDSAVYLCASRRTGGAADTQYFGPGTRLTVL.

Only a few counts were recorded for this clonotype. J is TRBJ2-1 and V is TRBV19; either TRBD1 or TRBD2 may fit D (6 bases each). There are 18 residues in the CDR3. With 0 bases removed from V and 6 bases from J, the gap between germline ends came to 21 bases. Per germline, CDR1 LNHDA and CDR2 SQIVND (reference sequence). The CDR3 DNA reads TGTGCCAGTAGTATAGAAGCGGAGCTAGGGGGGAGGCCCAATGAGCAGTTCTTC. This sequence encodes CASSIEAELGGRPNEQFF.

The gene calls are TRBV5-1 and TRBJ2-7, with D maybe TRBD2 (5 bases). Germline CDR1 SGHRS, CDR2 YFSETQ. The CDR3 has 16 residues. V was clipped by 0 bases and J by 0 bases, with 13 bases between them. The CDR3 region is CASSLESGKASYEQYF. In DNA form, the CDR3 reads TGCGCCAGCAGCTTGGAATCCGGGAAAGCCTCCTACGAGCAGTACTTC.

This clonotype was recorded at least ten times. V and J are TRBV20-1 and TRBJ1-1; D not resolved. The germline gives CDR1 DFQATT, CDR2 SNEGSKA (reference sequence). Trimming left V 6 bases short and J 3 bases short, with 11 bases between. The CDR3 is 12 residues long. The DNA for the CDR3 is TGCAGTGCCAAGGACGGATACACTGAAGCTTTCTTT. Translated, it gives CSAKDGYTEAFF.

This clonotype was seen ten or more times. The V call is TRBV18, the J call TRBJ1-1, with D possibly matching TRBD1 (6 bases). With 3 bases removed from V and 1 base from J, the gap between germline ends came to 9 bases. Looked up from germline, CDR1 is KGHSH and CDR2 is LQKENI. The CDR3 totals 14 residues. Here the CDR3 reads CASSPSQGNTEAFF. The CDR3 DNA follows: TGTGCCAGCTCACCGTCACAGGGGAACACTGAAGCTTTCTTT.

To note about this clonotype: This may stem from a read error, because a much larger clone lies one nucleotide away. This chain connects TRBV6-1 to TRBJ1-1; D possibly corresponds to TRBD1 (5 bases). CDR1 MNHNS and CDR2 SASEGT come from the germline V gene. Deletions cut 6 bases from V and 0 bases from J, with 20 bases between. This CDR3 is built from 17 residues. The CDR3 region has the DNA TGTGCCAGCAGACCCCATGCGGCGGACACCATGAACACTGAAGCTTTCTTT. It translates to CASRPHAADTMNTEAFF.

As to this clonotype: It may be a read error: a sequence one base away is much more abundant. The chain employs TRBV3-1 and TRBJ2-3, with TRBD2 matching over 9 bases. The CDR3 is 18 amino acids. CDR1 is LGHDT and CDR2 is YNNKEL in the germline V gene (reference sequence). The V and J ends lost 1 base and 4 bases, in that order; junction bases with no gene match: 12. The CDR3 sequence is CASSQGPAGGRVADTQYF. The CDR3 DNA follows: TGTGCCAGCAGCCAAGGCCCCGCTGGCGGGAGGGTGGCAGATACGCAGTATTTT.

This clonotype was seen a handful of times. The chain is built from TRBV7-8 and TRBJ2-7; D not certain. CDR1 and CDR2 from the germline V gene are SGHVS and FQNEAQ. The CDR3 has 16 amino acids. Trimming removed 4 bases from V and 4 bases from J, with 20 bases in between. The CDR3 nucleotides are TGTGCCAGCAGCTCCCCAGGTTCGTCGCCTAGGTACGAGCAGTACTTC. Protein sequence: CASSSPGSSPRYEQYF.